This TCR beta chain was recorded in a study of T cells after yellow fever vaccination. The CDR3 runs 12 residues. Germline lookup yields CDR1 ENHRY and CDR2 SYGVKD. V lost 1 base, J lost 9 bases, and 10 bases lay in between. In TCRdb, the 5' RACE reads were re-called with MiXCR into one record per CDR3 protein. This table has some 500,000 distinct CDR3 sequences, roughly 14% appearing once. The input for sequencing was PBMCs, taken on the day of the yellow fever booster vaccination. The chain has TRBV10-3 and TRBJ2-7; no firm D call. The clonotype was recovered from a man under 40 who received the YFV17D yellow fever vaccine. The CDR3 is CAISEYFGLQYF. The CDR3 DNA is TGTGCCATCAGTGAGTACTTCGGGTTGCAGTACTTC.